This TCR beta chain was identified in a study of T-cell memory formation after mild COVID-19. Study results and limitations: Clones that contracted clustered mainly in CM and EM if CD4+ and in EMRA if CD8+.

TCRdb processed the 5' RACE reads anew with MiXCR; each CDR3 protein has one entry. The sample lists about 350,000 distinct CDR3 sequences; 20% to 25% were seen once. This clonotype was seen a few times. What it binds is unknown. The sequence came from a man aged 18 to 35 who had mild COVID-19 (a few samples of this study predate the infection). Cell type and time point are not known. Sequenced sample: PBMCs or a T cell subset sorted from them (not recorded which).

In nucleotides, the CDR3 is TGCGCCAGCAGCGGGACGGTGAACCCCTACGAGCAGTACTTC. Amino acid sequence: CASSGTVNPYEQYF. The chain employs TRBV5-1 and TRBJ2-7, with D perhaps being TRBD1 or TRBD2 (5 bases each). Germline V lookup: CDR1 SGHRS, CDR2 YFSETQ. The CDR3 extends over 14 amino acids. Trimming took 4 bases from V and 2 from J, leaving 13 bases between them.